These 4 T cell receptor beta chains share one sample of origin, sequenced in a study of cytomegalovirus exposure and HLA in healthy donors. Primers for the PCR totalled 60 Vbeta and 13 Jbeta. Only in-frame clones appear in the TCRdb table, and some are missing; sequencing was by immunoSEQ multiplex PCR. The sample records around 150,000 clones, approximately 81% being singletons. The source material was PBMCs. Receptors originate from a young man in good health and CMV-seropositive.

The V gene is TRBV7-9, the J gene TRBJ1-3, with TRBD1 as a possible D gene (5 bases). CDR3 length: 13 amino acids. Germline values: CDR1 SEHNR, CDR2 FQNEAQ (reference sequence). Trimming left V 7 bases short and J 2 bases short, with 9 bases between. CDR3 sequence: CASKEGAGNTIYF. The CDR3 nucleotides are TGTGCCAGCAAGGAAGGGGCTGGAAACACCATATATTTT.

The V and J genes are TRBV11-1 and TRBJ2-7, with D possibly being TRBD1 (6 bases). The CDR3 extends over 12 amino acids. Per the germline V gene, CDR1 is SGHAT and CDR2 is FQDESV (reference sequence). Trimming removed 4 bases at V and 3 bases at J, with 7 bases between. CDR3 nucleotides: TGTGCCAGCAGCTGGACAGACTACGAGCAGTACTTC. Translation gives CASSWTDYEQYF.

The rearrangement uses TRBV14 and TRBJ1-3, with 8 positions matching TRBD1. The V gene end was trimmed by 5 bases and the J gene end by 4 bases; junction bases not matched to a gene: 7. Per germline, CDR1 SGHDN and CDR2 FVKESK. This CDR3 has 15 amino acids. The CDR3 here is CASSFQGARGNTIYF. CDR3 nucleotides: TGTGCCAGCAGCTTCCAGGGGGCAAGGGGAAACACCATATATTTT.

The J gene is TRBJ2-4, the V gene TRBV11-2; TRBD2 agrees at 10 bases. The J segment lost 0 bases and the V segment lost 5 bases, leaving 7 bases of the junction unmatched. This CDR3 region has 17 residues. Germline values: CDR1 SGHAT, CDR2 FQNNGV. The CDR3 sequence is CASSSASGGLAKNIQYF. The CDR3, as DNA: TGTGCCAGCAGCAGTGCTAGCGGGGGTTTAGCCAAAAACATTCAGTACTTC.